These T cell receptor beta chains were read from a single sample in a study of cytomegalovirus exposure and HLA in healthy donors. Generated by immunoSEQ multiplex PCR, the TCRdb table keeps only in-frame clones and is missing some. The sample has about 130,000 clones, about four fifths seen once; the top ten hold about 4%. Sequencing used PBMCs. These receptors were collected from a woman aged 40 to 55 in good health and CMV-seronegative. The CDR3 runs from the conserved cysteine through the conserved F or W. D genes are given only for firm matches. Some rows mark clone size as missing; the rest say once, few, many or name a class of expanded clone.

J | size | V | D | DNA | CDR3
TRBJ1-2 | . | TRBV11-2 | . | TGTGCCAGCAGCTTCAATCCAAAGCCACAGGGTAACTATGGCTACACCTTC | CASSFNPKPQGNYGYTF
TRBJ1-1 | . | TRBV25-1 | TRBD1 | TGTGCCAGCAGTGGGGCGGGACAGATTGAAGCTTTCTTT | CASSGAGQIEAFF
TRBJ2-7 | . | TRBV5-1 | . | TGCGCCAGCAGCCAAGACAGCCTCGAGCAGTACTTC | CASSQDSLEQYF
TRBJ2-2 | . | TRBV9 | . | TGTGCCAGCAGCGTCACTACCGGGGAGCTGTTTTTT | CASSVTTGELFF
TRBJ1-6 | . | TRBV7-2 | . | TGTGCCAGCAGCCCCTACAGTTATAATTCACCCCTCCACTTT | CASSPYSYNSPLHF
TRBJ2-7 | . | TRBV5-4 | . | TGTGCCAGCAGCCCCACAGGAACCTACGAGCAGTACTTC | CASSPTGTYEQYF
TRBJ2-7 | . | TRBV6-1 | TRBD1 | TGTGCCAGCAGTCGGGACAGGGCCTACGAGCAGTACTTC | CASSRDRAYEQYF
TRBJ2-1 | . | TRBV7-9 | TRBD2 | TGTGCCAGCAGCCCCCGGACTAGCGGGAGTTACGAGCAGTTCTTC | CASSPRTSGSYEQFF
TRBJ1-2 | . | TRBV9 | TRBD1 | TGTGCCAGCAGCGCTGGGACAGGGGGCCGCGGCTACACCTTC | CASSAGTGGRGYTF
TRBJ2-7 | . | TRBV13 | . | TGTGCCAGCAGCTTACGGGAGCCGTACGAGCAGTACTTC | CASSLREPYEQYF
TRBJ1-2 | . | TRBV5-4 | TRBD1 | TGTGCCAGCAGCTCCGGACAGGGTAACCGTTACCATGGCTACACCTTC | CASSSGQGNRYHGYTF
TRBJ1-6 | . | TRBV18 | TRBD1 | TGTGCCAGCTCAGCCGGACAGGACAATTCACCCCTCCACTTT | CASSAGQDNSPLHF
TRBJ1-4 | few | TRBV21-1 | . | TGTGCCCGAGCGGGGGTTAATGAAAAACTGTTTTTT | CARAGVNEKLFF
TRBJ1-2 | . | TRBV5-6 | TRBD1 | TGTGCCAGCAGCTTGGGGGACAGGGGATTCTATGGCTACACCTTC | CASSLGDRGFYGYTF
TRBJ2-1 | . | TRBV7-6 | . | TGTGCCAGCAGCTTAGAGGGGGGGCGTATGGATGAGCAGTTCTTC | CASSLEGGRMDEQFF
TRBJ1-6 | . | TRBV25-1 | TRBD1 | TGTGCCAGCAGTACAGGGGGCTCACCCCTCCACTTT | CASSTGGSPLHF
TRBJ1-2 | . | TRBV28 | . | TGTGCCACAACTCGCGGGAACTATGGCTACACCTTC | CATTRGNYGYTF
TRBJ2-6 | few | TRBV15 | TRBD1 | TGTGCCACCAGCAAAGATGAGGGACAGCCCCTCTCTGGGGCCAACGTCCTGACTTTC | CATSKDEGQPLSGANVLTF
TRBJ2-7 | few | TRBV7-9 | TRBD2 | TGTGCCAGCAGCTTATCGGGAGGGCGCTCCTACGAGCAGTACTTC | CASSLSGGRSYEQYF
TRBJ2-6 | few | TRBV5-4 | TRBD1 | TGTGCCAGCAGCTTGGAGGGGGCGCGGGGGGCCAACGTCCTGACTTTC | CASSLEGARGANVLTF
TRBJ2-7 | . | TRBV19 | TRBD1 | TGTGCCAGTAGAGGGGGACAGGGATTCTCCTACGAGCAGTACTTC | CASRGGQGFSYEQYF
TRBJ2-4 | . | TRBV19 | . | TGTGCCAGTAGGGAGGGCCCGGAAAACATTCAGTACTTC | CASREGPENIQYF
TRBJ1-4 | once | TRBV28 | . | TGTGCCAGCAGTTTAGGGGGGGCGCACAGAGGTGAAAAACTGTTTTTT | CASSLGGAHRGEKLFF
TRBJ2-1 | . | TRBV11-2 | TRBD1 | TGTGCCAGCAGCATCCCGGGACAGGGAACCTACAATGAGCAGTTCTTC | CASSIPGQGTYNEQFF
TRBJ2-1 | . | TRBV5-6 | TRBD2 | TGTGCCAGCATCGGACTAGCGGGAAATGAGCAGTTCTTC | CASIGLAGNEQFF
TRBJ2-5 | . | TRBV29-1 | TRBD2 | TGCAGCGGGCGGCGAAGCGGGGGCCTACAAGAGACCCAGTACTTC | CSGRRSGGLQETQYF
TRBJ2-3 | few | TRBV28 | . | TGTGCCAGCAGGTTGGGCGGGAACGCAGATACGCAGTATTTT | CASRLGGNADTQYF
TRBJ1-2 | . | TRBV6-5 | TRBD1 | TGTGCCAGCAGTTCGATGAGGGACAGCGATATCTACACCTTC | CASSSMRDSDIYTF
TRBJ1-2 | . | TRBV9 | . | TGTGCCAGCAGCGTAGCGGGTCCAACCCATGGCGACTATGGCTACACCTTC | CASSVAGPTHGDYGYTF
TRBJ1-5 | . | TRBV6-1 | TRBD1 | TGTGCCAGCAGGGGAACAGGGGATCAGCCCCAGCATTTT | CASRGTGDQPQHF
TRBJ1-5 | . | TRBV28 | TRBD1 | TGTGCCAGCAGTTCCCGGACAGGGGATAATCAGCCCCAGCATTTT | CASSSRTGDNQPQHF
TRBJ2-7 | . | TRBV6-5 | TRBD2 | TGTGCCAGTAAGCCAGCGGGAGGAATTCCTTACGAGCAGTACTTC | CASKPAGGIPYEQYF